These 9 T cell receptor beta chains share one sample of origin, sequenced in a study of T-cell memory formation after mild COVID-19. TCRdb reprocessed the 5' RACE reads via MiXCR and lists one record per CDR3 protein. In the table there are under 90,000 distinct CDR3 sequences, approximately 15% of which are singletons. Sample: PBMCs or a T cell subset sorted from them (not recorded which). The receptor source for this set is an adult woman who had mild COVID-19 (a few samples of this study predate the infection). Cell type and time point are not known.

The chain combines TRBV27 with TRBJ1-4, with TRBD1 matching 9 bases. The CDR3 sequence is 17 residues long. The V and J ends lost 4 bases and 4 bases, in that order; junction bases with no gene match: 10. Germline V gene sequence: CDR1 MNHEY, CDR2 SMNVEV (reference sequence). CDR3 sequence reads: CASSSRTGVLGNEKLFF. The CDR3 DNA is TGTGCCAGCAGTTCACGGACAGGGGTCTTAGGTAATGAAAAACTGTTTTTT.

The chain links TRBV27 to TRBJ2-3; 13 bases are shared with TRBD2. The CDR3 is 17 residues long. CDR1 MNHEY and CDR2 SMNVEV come from the germline V gene (reference sequence). The V gene end was trimmed by 9 bases and the J gene end by 0 bases; junction bases not matched to a gene: 9. The CDR3 loop is CASTSGGVLPSTDTQYF. In DNA form, the CDR3 reads TGTGCCAGTACTAGCGGGGGGGTTTTACCTAGCACAGATACGCAGTATTTT.

The chain employs TRBV5-1 and TRBJ2-1; D possibly uses TRBD1 or TRBD2 (5 bases each). V dropped 3 bases and J dropped 10 bases, with 14 bases sitting between them. The CDR3 contains 13 residues. Germline V gives CDR1 SGHRS, CDR2 YFSETQ. This chain's CDR3 is CASSWDRFWEQFF. The CDR3 coding sequence is TGCGCCAGCAGCTGGGACCGTTTCTGGGAGCAGTTCTTC.

The chain combines TRBV15 with TRBJ2-7; D may match TRBD1 or TRBD2 (5 bases each). Trimming removed 0 bases at V and 6 bases at J, with 15 bases between. The CDR3 runs 15 residues. Germline lookup yields CDR1 LNHNV and CDR2 YYDKDF (reference sequence). The DNA of the CDR3 is TGTGCCACCAGCAGAGATCGGGGACGTGGGTTCGAGCAGTACTTC. Protein: CATSRDRGRGFEQYF.

The chain links TRBV30 to TRBJ1-5, with a weak D call TRBD1 (6 bases). Looked up from germline, CDR1 is GTSNPN and CDR2 is SVGIG (reference sequence). V lost 2 bases and J lost 0, with 11 bases in between. The CDR3 is 15 residues long. This chain's CDR3 is CAWSPGTNSNQPQHF. CDR3 DNA: TGTGCCTGGAGTCCCGGGACAAATAGCAATCAGCCCCAGCATTTT.

This clonotype has more than one count but fewer than ten. The chain recombines TRBV19 with TRBJ2-3; 7 positions match TRBD1. There are 15 residues in the CDR3. The germline CDR1 and CDR2 sequences are LNHDA and SQIVND (reference sequence). V lost 3 bases and J lost 5; bases outside the gene matches: 8. CDR3 in amino acids: CASSMAETGQDTQYF. In DNA, the CDR3 is TGTGCCAGTAGTATGGCGGAGACAGGGCAAGATACGCAGTATTTT.

This clonotype was counted many times. The rearrangement uses TRBV12-3 or TRBV12-4 and TRBJ2-5; 11 nucleotides align to TRBD2. V lost 3 bases to trimming and J lost 5 bases; unmatched junction nucleotides: 8. The CDR3 has 16 residues. This chain's CDR3 is CASSFLSGRVRETQYF. In DNA, the CDR3 is TGTGCCAGCAGTTTCCTTAGCGGGAGGGTCCGGGAGACCCAGTACTTC.

CDR3: CASSPGSVAEPNFYEQYF. In DNA, the CDR3 is TGTGCCAGCAGCCCCGGCTCGGTAGCGGAACCAAATTTCTACGAGCAGTACTTC. The rearrangement links TRBV5-6 to TRBJ2-7; D may be TRBD2 (6 bases). V was trimmed by 4 bases and J by 3 bases, leaving 26 bases between them. Germline V gene data show CDR1 as SGHDT and CDR2 as YYEEEE. The CDR3 contains 18 residues.

This clonotype was seen a few times. This chain links TRBV7-3 with TRBJ2-1, with D maybe TRBD2 (6 bases). Germline CDR1 is SGHTA and CDR2 is FQGTGA. V lost 2 bases, J lost 6 bases, and 14 bases lay in between. The CDR3 runs to 15 residues. CDR3 residues: CASSLSLAGPNEQFF. In DNA, the CDR3 is TGTGCCAGCAGCTTATCCTTGGCGGGGCCCAATGAGCAGTTCTTC. The full variable domain, its missing parts supplied by reference TRBV7-3 and TRBJ2-1, is GAGVSQTPSNKVTEKGKYVELRCDPISGHTALYWYRQSLGQGPEFLIYFQGTGAADDSGLPNDRFFAVRPEGSVSTLKIQRTERGDSAVYLCASSLSLAGPNEQFFGPGTRLTVL.